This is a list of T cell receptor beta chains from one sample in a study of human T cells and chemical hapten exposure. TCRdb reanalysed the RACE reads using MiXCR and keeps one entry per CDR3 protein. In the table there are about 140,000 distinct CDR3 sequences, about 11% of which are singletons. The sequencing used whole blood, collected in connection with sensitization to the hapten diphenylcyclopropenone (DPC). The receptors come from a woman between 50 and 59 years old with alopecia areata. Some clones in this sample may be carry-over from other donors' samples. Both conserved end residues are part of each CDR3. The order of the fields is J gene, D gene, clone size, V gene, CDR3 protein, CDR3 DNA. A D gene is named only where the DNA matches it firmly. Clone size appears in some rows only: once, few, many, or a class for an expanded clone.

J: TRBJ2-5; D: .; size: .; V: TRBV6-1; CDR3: CATRGLLQETQYF; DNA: TGTGCCACCCGAGGACTCCTCCAAGAGACCCAGTACTTC
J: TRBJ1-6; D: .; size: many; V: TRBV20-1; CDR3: CSARGLVGSPLHF; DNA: TGCAGTGCCAGGGGCCTCGTGGGTTCACCCCTCCACTTT
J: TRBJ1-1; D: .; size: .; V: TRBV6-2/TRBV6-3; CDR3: CASSYNQGNTEAFF; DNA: TGTGCCAGCAGCTACAACCAGGGGAACACTGAAGCTTTCTTT
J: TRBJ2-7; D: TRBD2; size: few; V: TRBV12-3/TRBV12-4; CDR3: CASTQGGWTSGLPYEQYF; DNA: TGTGCCAGCACCCAAGGGGGGTGGACTAGCGGGCTCCCCTACGAGCAGTACTTC
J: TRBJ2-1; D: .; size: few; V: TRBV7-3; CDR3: CASSLTGRNNEQFF; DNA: TGTGCCAGCAGCTTAACGGGACGTAACAATGAGCAGTTCTTC
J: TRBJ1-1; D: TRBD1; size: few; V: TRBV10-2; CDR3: CASSVTGDEAFF; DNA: TGCGCCAGCAGTGTCACAGGGGATGAAGCTTTCTTT
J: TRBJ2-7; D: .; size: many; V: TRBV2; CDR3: CASSARRLARPYEQYF; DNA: TGTGCCAGCAGCGCCCGCAGGCTAGCGAGGCCCTACGAGCAGTACTTC
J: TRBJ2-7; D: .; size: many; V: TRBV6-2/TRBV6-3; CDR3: CASSYSTRRREQYF; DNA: TGTGCCAGCAGTTACTCGACTAGGAGAAGGGAGCAGTACTTC
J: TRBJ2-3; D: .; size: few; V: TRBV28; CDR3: CASTGVAPEARDTQYF; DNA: TGTGCCAGCACAGGTGTGGCGCCCGAGGCCCGAGATACGCAGTATTTT
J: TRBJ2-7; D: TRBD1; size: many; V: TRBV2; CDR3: CASRGQGYEQYF; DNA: TGTGCCAGCAGAGGACAGGGTTACGAGCAGTACTTC
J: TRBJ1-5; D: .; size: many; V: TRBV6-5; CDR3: CASRPHGSSNQPQHF; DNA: TGTGCCAGCAGGCCCCACGGGTCTAGCAATCAGCCCCAGCATTTT
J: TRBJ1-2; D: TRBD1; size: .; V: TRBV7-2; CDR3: CASSLAGTAQANYGYTF; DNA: TGTGCCAGCAGCTTAGCAGGGACAGCCCAAGCTAACTATGGCTACACCTTC
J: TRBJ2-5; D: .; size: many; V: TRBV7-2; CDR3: CASSLEGTQYF; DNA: TGTGCCAGCAGCTTAGAGGGGACCCAGTACTTC
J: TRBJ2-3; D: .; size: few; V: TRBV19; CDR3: CASSVGWTAQYF; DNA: TGTGCCAGTAGTGTAGGGTGGACAGCTCAGTATTTT
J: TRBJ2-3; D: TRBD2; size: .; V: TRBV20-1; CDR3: CSASPLASGSRDTQYF; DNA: TGCAGTGCTAGCCCCCTCGCGAGCGGGAGTAGAGATACGCAGTATTTT
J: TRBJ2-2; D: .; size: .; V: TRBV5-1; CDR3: CASTPPSGAGELFF; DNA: TGCGCCAGCACCCCCCCCTCGGGGGCCGGGGAGCTGTTTTTT
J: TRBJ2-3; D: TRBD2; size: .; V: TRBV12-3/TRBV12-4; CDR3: CASRTSGRGRTDTQYF; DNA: TGTGCCAGCCGGACTAGCGGGAGAGGCCGCACAGATACGCAGTATTTT
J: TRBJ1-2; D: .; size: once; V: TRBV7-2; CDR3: CASSLGGSVGYTF; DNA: TGTGCCAGCAGCTTAGGAGGGTCGGTTGGCTACACCTTC
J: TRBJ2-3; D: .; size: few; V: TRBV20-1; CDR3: CSAPARLGRSTDTQYF; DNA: TGCAGTGCCCCCGCTCGGTTGGGGCGGTCCACAGATACGCAGTATTTT
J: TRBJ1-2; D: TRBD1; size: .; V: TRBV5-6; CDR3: CASSRRTGRGGYTF; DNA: TGTGCCAGCAGCCGAAGGACAGGGCGGGGAGGCTACACCTTC
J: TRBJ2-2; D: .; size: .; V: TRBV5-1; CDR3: CASSLAGGGELFF; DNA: TGCGCCAGCAGCTTGGCCGGAGGCGGGGAGCTGTTTTTT
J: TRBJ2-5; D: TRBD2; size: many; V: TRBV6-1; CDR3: CASSALAGSQETQYF; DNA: TGTGCCAGCAGTGCCCTAGCGGGGAGCCAAGAGACCCAGTACTTC
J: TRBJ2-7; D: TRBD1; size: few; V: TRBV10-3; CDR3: CAIAFGTASYEQYF; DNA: TGTGCCATCGCTTTCGGGACAGCATCCTACGAGCAGTACTTC
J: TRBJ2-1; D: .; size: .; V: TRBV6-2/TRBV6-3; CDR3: CASTRDNSYNEQFF; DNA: TGTGCCAGCACAAGGGACAACTCCTACAATGAGCAGTTCTTC
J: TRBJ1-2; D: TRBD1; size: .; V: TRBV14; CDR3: CASSPGQGLNYGYTF; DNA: TGTGCCAGCAGCCCCGGACAGGGTTTGAACTATGGCTACACCTTC
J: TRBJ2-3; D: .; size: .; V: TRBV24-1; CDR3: CATGRDTDTQYF; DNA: TGTGCCACGGGACGGGACACAGATACGCAGTATTTT
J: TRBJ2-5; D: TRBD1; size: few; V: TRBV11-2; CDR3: CASSPGTGGAETQYF; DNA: TGTGCCAGCAGCCCGGGGACAGGGGGCGCCGAGACCCAGTACTTC
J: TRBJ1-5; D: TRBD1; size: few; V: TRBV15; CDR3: CATSIRTGRNQPQHF; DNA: TGTGCCACCAGCATACGGACAGGGAGAAATCAGCCCCAGCATTTT
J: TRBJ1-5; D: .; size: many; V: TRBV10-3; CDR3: CAISESSGQNQPQHF; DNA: TGTGCCATCAGTGAGTCCTCCGGACAGAATCAGCCCCAGCATTTT
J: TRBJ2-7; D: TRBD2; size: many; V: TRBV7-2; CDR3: CASSLEGTSPVGEQYF; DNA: TGTGCCAGCAGCTTAGAAGGGACTAGTCCCGTTGGGGAGCAGTACTTC
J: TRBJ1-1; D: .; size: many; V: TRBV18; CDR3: CASSPWGANTEAFF; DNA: TGTGCCAGCTCACCATGGGGGGCGAACACTGAAGCTTTCTTT
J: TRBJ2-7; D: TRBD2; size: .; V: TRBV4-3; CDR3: CASSRATTSLTYEQYF; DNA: TGCGCCAGCAGCCGCGCGACGACTAGCCTCACCTACGAGCAGTACTTC
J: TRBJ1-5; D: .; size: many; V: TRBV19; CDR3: CASSTSGLNQPQHF; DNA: .
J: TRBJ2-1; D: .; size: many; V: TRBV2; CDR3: CASSEEGNILYNEQFF; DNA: TGTGCCAGCAGTGAAGAGGGGAACATCCTCTACAATGAGCAGTTCTTC
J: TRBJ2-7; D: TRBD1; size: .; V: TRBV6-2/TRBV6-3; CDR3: CASRGTGGTYEQYF; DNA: TGTGCCAGCAGGGGGACAGGGGGAACCTACGAGCAGTACTTC
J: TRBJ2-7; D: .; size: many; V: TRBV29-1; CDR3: CSSRPVEGQLPRTYEQYF; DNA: TGCAGCTCAAGACCTGTGGAGGGACAACTCCCCCGGACCTACGAGCAGTACTTC
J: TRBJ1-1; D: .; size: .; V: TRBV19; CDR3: CASSMKAGNTEAFF; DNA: TGTGCCAGTAGTATGAAGGCAGGGAACACTGAAGCTTTCTTT
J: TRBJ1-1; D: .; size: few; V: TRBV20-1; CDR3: CSARDPGRVANTEVFF; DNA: TGCAGTGCTAGAGATCCAGGCAGGGTGGCTAACACTGAAGTTTTCTTT
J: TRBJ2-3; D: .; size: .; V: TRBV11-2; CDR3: CASNHGGGVTDTQYF; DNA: TGTGCCAGCAACCATGGAGGGGGAGTTACAGATACGCAGTATTTT
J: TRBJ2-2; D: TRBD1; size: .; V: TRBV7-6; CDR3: CASSFGTVNTGELFF; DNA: TGTGCCAGCAGCTTCGGGACAGTGAACACCGGGGAGCTGTTTTTT
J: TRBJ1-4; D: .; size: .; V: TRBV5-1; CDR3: CARSFGSTNEKLFF; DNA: TGCGCCAGAAGCTTCGGCTCAACTAATGAAAAACTGTTTTTT
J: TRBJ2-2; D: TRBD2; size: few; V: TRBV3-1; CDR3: CASSQVGGAGELFF; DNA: TGTGCCAGCAGCCAAGTCGGGGGGGCCGGGGAGCTGTTTTTT
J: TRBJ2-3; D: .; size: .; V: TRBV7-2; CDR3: CASSLNRARTDTQYF; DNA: TGTGCCAGCAGCCTCAACAGGGCCCGCACAGATACGCAGTATTTT
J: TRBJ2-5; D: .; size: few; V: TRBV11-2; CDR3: CASRAEATETQYF; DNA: TGTGCCAGCAGAGCCGAGGCTACAGAGACCCAGTACTTC
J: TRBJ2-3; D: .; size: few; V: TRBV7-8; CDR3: CASSLETPPDTQYF; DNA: TGTGCCAGCAGCTTAGAGACACCCCCAGATACGCAGTATTTT
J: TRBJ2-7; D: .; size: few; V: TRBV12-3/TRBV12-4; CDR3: CASSWPKDEQYF; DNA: TGTGCCAGCAGTTGGCCCAAGGACGAGCAGTACTTC
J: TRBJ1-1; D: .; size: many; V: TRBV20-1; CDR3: CSAWDIRHTEAFF; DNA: TGCAGTGCTTGGGACATTCGGCACACTGAAGCTTTCTTT
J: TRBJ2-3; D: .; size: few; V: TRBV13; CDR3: CASSLRLVDTQYF; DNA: TGTGCCAGCAGCCTCAGACTAGTTGATACGCAGTATTTT
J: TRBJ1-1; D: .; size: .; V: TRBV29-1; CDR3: CSTGKGNTEAFF; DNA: TGCAGCACCGGCAAGGGGAACACTGAAGCTTTCTTT
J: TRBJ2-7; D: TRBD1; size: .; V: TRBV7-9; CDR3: CASSFSGTALFEYF; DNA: TGTGCCAGCAGCTTCTCTGGGACAGCCCTTTTTGAGTACTTC
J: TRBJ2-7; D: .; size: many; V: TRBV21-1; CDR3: CASSKGWREVIYEQYF; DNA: TGTGCCAGCAGCAAGGGATGGCGGGAGGTGATCTACGAGCAGTACTTC
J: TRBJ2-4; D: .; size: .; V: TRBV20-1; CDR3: CSASSQLDKNIQYF; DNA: TGCAGTGCTAGTAGCCAGTTGGACAAAAACATTCAGTACTTC
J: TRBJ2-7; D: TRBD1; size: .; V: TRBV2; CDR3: CALTPRQGSPYEQYF; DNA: TGTGCTCTCACCCCAAGACAGGGGAGCCCCTACGAGCAGTACTTC
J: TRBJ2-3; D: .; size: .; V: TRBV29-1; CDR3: CSVRQGPDTQYF; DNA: TGCAGCGTTCGCCAGGGACCAGATACGCAGTATTTT